The rows below give T cell receptor beta chains drawn from one sample of a study of graft-versus-host responses after intestinal transplantation. Measured with immunoSEQ multiplex PCR; TCRdb has only the in-frame clones, and not every one. Among approximately 94,000 clones listed, roughly 87% were seen once. What these receptors recognize is not known. The sequences come from unstimulated CD4+ T cells sorted from spleen or lymph node cells, collected before transplant. The receptors were gathered from a human donor who was the organ donor for an intestinal transplant. The CDR3 runs from the conserved cysteine through the conserved F or W. A D gene is named only where the DNA matches it firmly. Only some rows state a clone size, as once, few, many or a class for expanded clones.

>TRBJ2-7|TRBV20-1|11|-|-
CSASGHYEQYF
TGCAGTGCTTCGGGTCACTACGAGCAGTACTTC
>TRBJ1-2|TRBV28|16|few|TRBD1
CASSPHNQGAAYGYTF
TGTGCCAGCAGTCCGCACAATCAGGGGGCGGCTTACGGCTACACCTTC
>TRBJ1-2|TRBV28|13|-|-
CASSPPGPYGYTF
TGTGCCAGCAGTCCCCCGGGGCCTTATGGCTACACCTTC
>TRBJ2-2|TRBV27|15|once|TRBD1
CASSTGTAVTGELFF
TGTGCCAGCAGTACGGGGACAGCTGTCACCGGGGAGCTGTTTTTT
>TRBJ1-1|TRBV5-1|13|-|-
CASRSVGNTEAFF
TGCGCCAGCAGGTCCGTTGGAAACACTGAAGCTTTCTTT
>TRBJ2-2|TRBV5-1|17|once|-
CASSFFSGLSGTGELFF
TGCGCCAGCAGCTTTTTCTCAGGCCTATCGGGAACCGGGGAGCTGTTTTTT
>TRBJ2-3|TRBV27|18|-|TRBD2
CATRGGVTSGVSTDTQYF
TGTGCCACCAGAGGAGGGGTTACTAGCGGGGTTAGCACAGATACGCAGTATTTT
>TRBJ1-1|TRBV2|14|-|TRBD1
CASSDARGSTEAFF
TGTGCCAGCAGTGACGCCAGGGGGTCCACTGAAGCTTTCTTT
>TRBJ2-3|TRBV27|13|few|TRBD2
CASRTSGTDTQYF
TGTGCCAGTCGGACTAGCGGAACAGATACGCAGTATTTT
>TRBJ2-7|TRBV2|12|-|-
CASSPMVGEQYF
TGTGCCAGCAGTCCGATGGTTGGCGAGCAGTACTTC
>TRBJ1-3|TRBV18|16|-|-
CASSLPPRGTGNTIYF
TGTGCCAGCTCACTTCCGCCGAGGGGGACTGGAAACACCATATATTTT
>TRBJ1-2|TRBV28|14|-|TRBD1
CASSLLDRAYGYTF
TGTGCCAGCAGTTTATTAGACAGGGCCTATGGCTACACCTTC
>TRBJ1-2|TRBV30|13|-|TRBD1
CAWTVDRGYGYTF
TGTGCCTGGACGGTAGACAGGGGCTATGGCTACACCTTC
>TRBJ2-7|TRBV30|12|-|-
CAWTTGPHEQYF
TGTGCCTGGACTACAGGTCCCCACGAGCAGTACTTC
>TRBJ2-7|TRBV6-1|14|-|-
CATTPTRQIYEQYF
TGTGCCACTACACCCACCCGACAGATCTACGAGCAGTACTTC
>TRBJ2-1|TRBV7-9|15|once|TRBD2
CASSLGTSGYNEQFF
TGTGCCAGCAGCTTAGGGACTAGCGGGTACAATGAGCAGTTCTTC
>TRBJ1-6|TRBV6-6|13|-|-
CASSYSLPPNLHF
TGTGCCAGCAGTTACTCATTACCCCCTAACCTCCACTTT
>TRBJ1-5|TRBV28|13|-|TRBD1
CAAGGGVGQPQHF
TGTGCCGCAGGGGGGGGAGTAGGTCAGCCCCAGCATTTT
>TRBJ2-3|TRBV28|14|-|TRBD2
CASVAGGPTDTQYF
TGTGCCAGCGTAGCGGGGGGGCCAACAGATACGCAGTATTTT
>TRBJ2-2|TRBV28|15|-|TRBD1
CASSFRDRVSGELFF
TGTGCCAGCAGTTTCCGGGACAGGGTGTCCGGGGAGCTGTTTTTT
>TRBJ1-1|TRBV9|16|-|-
CASSPHVRPMNTEAFF
TGTGCCAGCAGCCCCCACGTCCGCCCCATGAACACTGAAGCTTTCTTT
>TRBJ1-5|TRBV30|17|-|-
CAWSVGGHIDSNQPQHF
TGTGCCTGGAGTGTAGGGGGTCACATCGATAGCAATCAGCCCCAGCATTTT
>TRBJ2-5|TRBV2|15|-|TRBD2
CASSGFAGGQETQYF
TGTGCCAGCAGTGGTTTCGCGGGGGGCCAAGAGACCCAGTACTTC
>TRBJ2-3|TRBV6-1|13|-|TRBD1
CASSGTGADTQYF
TGTGCCAGCAGTGGGACAGGGGCAGATACGCAGTATTTT
>TRBJ2-1|TRBV19|16|-|TRBD1
CASSKLLDRDNNEQFF
TGTGCCAGTAGTAAGCTATTGGACAGGGATAACAATGAGCAGTTCTTC
>TRBJ2-1|TRBV27|15|few|-
CASSLEYSGYNEQFF
TGTGCCAGCAGTCTAGAATATAGCGGTTACAATGAGCAGTTCTTC
>TRBJ1-1|TRBV2|16|-|TRBD1
CASSERTGRPSTEAFF
TGTGCCAGCAGTGAACGGACAGGGAGGCCCAGTACTGAAGCTTTCTTT
>TRBJ1-1|TRBV11-2|17|-|-
CASSYLPRGGINTEAFF
TGTGCCAGCAGCTACCTGCCGCGTGGAGGGATCAATACTGAAGCTTTCTTT
>TRBJ2-1|TRBV29-1|14|-|TRBD1
CSVERGTGGNEQFF
TGCAGCGTTGAAAGGGGGACAGGGGGCAATGAGCAGTTCTTC
>TRBJ2-1|TRBV19|14|-|TRBD1
CASSWTGTYNEQFF
TGTGCCAGTAGTTGGACAGGGACCTACAATGAGCAGTTCTTC
>TRBJ1-1|TRBV9|15|-|TRBD1
CASSPGTGLNTEAFF
TGTGCCAGCAGCCCCGGGACAGGGTTAAACACTGAAGCTTTCTTT